The clone carrying this TCR beta chain is medium-sized within its sample. A single record per CDR3 protein comes from TCRdb applying MiXCR to the 5' RACE reads. The sample carries 11,000 or so distinct CDR3 sequences, around 5% recorded once. These data belong to a study of early T cells in non-severe SARS-CoV-2 infection. Study background: The authors sequenced bulk RNA from unsorted whole blood, leaving chains unpaired.

Germline values: CDR1 LNHDA, CDR2 SQIVND (reference sequence). The CDR3 runs 14 residues. V lost 3 bases and J lost 5, with 13 bases in between. The chain couples TRBV19 to TRBJ2-5; D is unclear. Sequencing used whole blood. The receptor's source is an adult who was a healthcare worker with PCR-confirmed SARS-CoV-2 infection or an uninfected control (not recorded which). CDR3 coding DNA: TGTGCCAGTAGTATCGGGCTCACCGAGGAGACCCAGTACTTC. Protein: CASSIGLTEETQYF.